Detailed here is one TCR beta chain. This entry belongs to a study of blood T cell repertoires in COVID-19. About the research overall: PBMCs, B-cell-depleted T cells, or T cells were the source of the cDNA or gDNA that made up the material.

Assay used: immunoSEQ multiplex PCR; TCRdb lists only in-frame clones, some missing. The sample includes approximately 15,000 clones, roughly 89% of them seen just once. The CDR3 covers 15 residues. CDR1 and CDR2 (germline): SGHVS, FQNEAQ. V was cut by 5 bases and J by 4 bases, with 18 bases left in between. The specimen was peripheral blood. This chain links TRBV7-8 with TRBJ2-7; the D gene is possibly TRBD1 (6 bases). The receptor's source is a man in his fifties or sixties with active COVID-19. The CDR3: CASSGPGTKKYEQYF. In nucleotides, the CDR3 is TGTGCCAGCAGCGGACCCGGGACAAAAAAGTACGAGCAGTACTTC.